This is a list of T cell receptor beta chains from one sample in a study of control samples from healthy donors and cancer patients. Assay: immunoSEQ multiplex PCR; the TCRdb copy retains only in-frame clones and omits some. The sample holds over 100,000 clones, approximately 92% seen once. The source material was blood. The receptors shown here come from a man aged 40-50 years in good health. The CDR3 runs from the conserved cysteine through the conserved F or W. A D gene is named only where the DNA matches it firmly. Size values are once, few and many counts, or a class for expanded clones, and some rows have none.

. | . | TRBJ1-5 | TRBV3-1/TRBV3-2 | TGTGCCAGCAGCCAAGATGTTAATCAGCCCCAGCATTTT | CASSQDVNQPQHF
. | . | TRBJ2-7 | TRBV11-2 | TGTGCCAGCAGCCCCGAAGTCGGGCTAGCTTCCTACGAGCAGTACTTC | CASSPEVGLASYEQYF
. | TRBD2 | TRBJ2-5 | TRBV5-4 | TGTGCCAGCAGCTCTAGCGGGAGGCAAGAGACCCAGTACTTC | CASSSSGRQETQYF
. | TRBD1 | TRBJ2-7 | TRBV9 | TGTGCCAGCAGCGTGGACAGGTGGGGGAACGAGCAGTACTTC | CASSVDRWGNEQYF
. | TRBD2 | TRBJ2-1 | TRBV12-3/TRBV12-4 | TGTGCCAGCAGAAGCGGGGGGGCCGATGAGCAGTTCTTC | CASRSGGADEQFF
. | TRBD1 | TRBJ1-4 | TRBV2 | TGTGCCAGCACCGCGGGCCCAGGACAGGGGGAAAAACTGTTTTTT | CASTAGPGQGEKLFF
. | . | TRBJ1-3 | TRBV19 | TGTGCCAGTAGCCCTATCGGTTCCTACTCTGGAAACACCATATATTTT | CASSPIGSYSGNTIYF
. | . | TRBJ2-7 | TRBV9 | TGTGCCAGCAGCGTAGGTGCCTCCTACGAGCAGTACTTC | CASSVGASYEQYF
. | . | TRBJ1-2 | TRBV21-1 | TGTGCCAGCAGCAAAGAACCACACAGGGGGCCAGGGTATGGCTACACCTTC | CASSKEPHRGPGYGYTF
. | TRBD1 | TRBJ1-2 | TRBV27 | TGTGCCAGCAGTTTTCGACAGGGGGGTGGCTACACCTTC | CASSFRQGGGYTF
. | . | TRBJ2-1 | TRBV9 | TGTGCCAGCAGCCCCTCGACTAACCTGGAGCAGTTCTTC | CASSPSTNLEQFF
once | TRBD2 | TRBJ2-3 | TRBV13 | TGTGCCAGCAGCTTAGGCGGGGGGGCTAGAGATACGCAGTATTTT | CASSLGGGARDTQYF
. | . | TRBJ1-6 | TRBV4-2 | TGTGCCAGCAGCCAAGACAGGGGTTTAAGTTCACCCCTCCACTTT | CASSQDRGLSSPLHF
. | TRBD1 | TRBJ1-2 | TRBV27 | TGTGCCAGCAGTTCTCGACAGGGGGCAATCTATGGCTACACCTTC | CASSSRQGAIYGYTF
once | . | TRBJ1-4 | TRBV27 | TGTGCCAGCAGTTTGCGATTGGGGGCGCATCTGTTTTTT | CASSLRLGAHLFF
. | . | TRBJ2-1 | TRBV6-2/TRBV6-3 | TGTGCCAGCAGTAGTACACGAAACAATGAGCAGTTCTTC | CASSSTRNNEQFF
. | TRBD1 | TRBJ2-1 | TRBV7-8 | TGTGCCAGCAGCTTAGTGACAGGGGGTACGGCTGAGCAGTTCTTC | CASSLVTGGTAEQFF
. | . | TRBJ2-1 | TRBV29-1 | TGCAGCGTAAAAGGGGGAAGCTCCTACAATGAGCAGTTCTTC | CSVKGGSSYNEQFF
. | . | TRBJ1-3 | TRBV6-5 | TGTGCCAGCAGTTACTCGCCAGACTCTGGAAACACCATATATTTT | CASSYSPDSGNTIYF
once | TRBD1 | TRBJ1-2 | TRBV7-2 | TGTGCCAGCAGCTTGACAGGGGCTAACTATGGCTACACCTTC | CASSLTGANYGYTF
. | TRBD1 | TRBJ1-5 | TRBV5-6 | TGTGCCAGCAGCGCCCGGACAGGGGTGGGCAATCAGCCCCAGCATTTT | CASSARTGVGNQPQHF
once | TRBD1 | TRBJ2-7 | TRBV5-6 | TGTGCCAGCAGCTCGGGCAGGGGGCAAGGCGAGCAGTACTTC | CASSSGRGQGEQYF
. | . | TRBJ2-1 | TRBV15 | TGTGCCACCAGCAGTGCCCTAACGAGCGCCGAAAGCAATGAGCAGTTCTTC | CATSSALTSAESNEQFF
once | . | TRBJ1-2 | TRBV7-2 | TGTGCCAGCAGCTTAGCAGCTCGGGGGGCGGACCTATGGGGCTACACCTTC | CASSLAARGADLWGYTF
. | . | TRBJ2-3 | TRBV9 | TGTGCCAGCAGCGTAGTGGGTTGGTCAAGCACAGATACGCAGTATTTT | CASSVVGWSSTDTQYF
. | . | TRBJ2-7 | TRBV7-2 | TGTGCCAGCAGCTCAGGCTCATGGGACTACGAGCAGTACTTC | CASSSGSWDYEQYF
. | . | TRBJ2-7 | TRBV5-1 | TGCGCCAGCAGCTTGGGGACAGCTAGCTCCTACGAGCAGTACTTC | CASSLGTASSYEQYF
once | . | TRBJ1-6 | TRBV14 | TGTGCCAGCAGCCAAGATGTCGCCGGGACTTCGAGCTCCTATAATTCACCCCTCCACTTT | CASSQDVAGTSSSYNSPLHF
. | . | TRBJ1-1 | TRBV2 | TGTGCCAGAGAAACGGTGAAGAATTGGGCTGAAGCTTTCTTT | CARETVKNWAEAFF
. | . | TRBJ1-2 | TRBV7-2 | TGTGCCAGCAGCTTAGTTGGGCAGGGTGGTGGCTACACCTTC | CASSLVGQGGGYTF
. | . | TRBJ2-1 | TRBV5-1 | TGCGCCAGCAGCATAGGGAATAGCGTTGGCTCCTACAATGAGCAGTTCTTC | CASSIGNSVGSYNEQFF
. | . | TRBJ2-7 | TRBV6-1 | TGTGCCAGCAGTGAGTCCTACGAGCAGTACTTC | CASSESYEQYF
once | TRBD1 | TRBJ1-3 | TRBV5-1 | TGCGCCAGCAGCCCCTATGGGACAGGACAAGGAAACACCATATATTTT | CASSPYGTGQGNTIYF
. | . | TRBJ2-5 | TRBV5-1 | TGCGCCAGCAGCTTGGCAGGCAGCACAACCGGGGAGACCCAGTACTTC | CASSLAGSTTGETQYF
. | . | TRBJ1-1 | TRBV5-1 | TGCGCCAGCAGCCAAAGGACGGACTCGAACACTGAAGCTTTCTTT | CASSQRTDSNTEAFF
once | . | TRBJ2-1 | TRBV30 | TGTGCCTGGACCTGGGTACAGGCCTACAATGAGCAGTTCTTC | CAWTWVQAYNEQFF
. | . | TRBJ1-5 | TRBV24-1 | TGTGCCACCAGTGATGTAGGGGGGCAGCCCCAGCATTTT | CATSDVGGQPQHF
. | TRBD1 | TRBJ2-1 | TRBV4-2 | TGTGCCAGCAGCCAGGACAGGGAGAATGAGCAGTTCTTC | CASSQDRENEQFF
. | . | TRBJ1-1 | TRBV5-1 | TGCGCCAGCAGCTTGGGTCAGCCGATGAACACTGAAGCTTTCTTT | CASSLGQPMNTEAFF
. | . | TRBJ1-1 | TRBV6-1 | TGTGCCAGCAGTGAAGGCATAGGGGTTTCCCCTGAAGCTTTCTTT | CASSEGIGVSPEAFF
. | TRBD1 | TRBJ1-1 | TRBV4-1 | TGCGCCAGCAGCCAAGATAGACAGGGGGCACAGAACACTGAAGCTTTCTTT | CASSQDRQGAQNTEAFF
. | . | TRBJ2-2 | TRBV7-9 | TGTGCCAGCAGCCTAGACAGGAACACCGGGGAGCTGTTTTTT | CASSLDRNTGELFF
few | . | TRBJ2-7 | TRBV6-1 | TGTGCCAGCAGTGAAGCCTGGGGACGAGAGAGGACCTACGAGCAGTACTTC | CASSEAWGRERTYEQYF
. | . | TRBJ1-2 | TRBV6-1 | TGTGCCAGCAGTGATAGTTTAGGGGCTGACCTCGAAGCTAACTATGGCTACACCTTC | CASSDSLGADLEANYGYTF
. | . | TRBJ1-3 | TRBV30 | TGTGCCTGTAACGTGTACTCTGGAAACACCATATATTTT | CACNVYSGNTIYF
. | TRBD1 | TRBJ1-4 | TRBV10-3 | TGTGCCATCAGTGAGTCGAGACAGGGGAATGAAAAACTGTTTTTT | CAISESRQGNEKLFF
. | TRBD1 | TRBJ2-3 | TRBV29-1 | TGCAGCGTTGAAGATCGGCAGGGGGCAGATACGCAGTATTTT | CSVEDRQGADTQYF
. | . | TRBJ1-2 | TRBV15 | TGTGCCACCAGCCAAGGGAACTATGGCTACACCTTC | CATSQGNYGYTF
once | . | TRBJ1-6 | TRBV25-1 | TGTGCCAGCAGTGTTGGAAATAATTCACCCCTCCACTTT | CASSVGNNSPLHF
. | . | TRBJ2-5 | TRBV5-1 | TGCGCCAGCAGCTTGGCGGCGGCGGGACAAGAGACCCAGTACTTC | CASSLAAAGQETQYF
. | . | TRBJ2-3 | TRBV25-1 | TGTGCCAGCAGTGGTTTGCGGAATACGCAGTATTTT | CASSGLRNTQYF